Listed below are T cell receptor beta chains from one sample, sequenced in a study of identical twins. TCRdb independently ran MiXCR on the 5' RACE reads; one entry per CDR3 protein. The sample records more than 200,000 distinct CDR3 sequences, more than 12% being singletons. The sample was memory (CD45RO+) T cells sorted from blood. These TCRs come from a woman younger than 35 in good health. The CDR3 runs from the conserved cysteine through the conserved F or W. D genes are given only for firm matches. Not all rows give a size; the values are once, few, many and, for expanded clones, a class.

TRBD2	TRBV5-1	few	TRBJ2-1	TGCGCCAGCAGCTTGGACCTAACCTGGACTAGCGGGAGGAATGAGCAGTTCTTC	CASSLDLTWTSGRNEQFF
TRBD2	TRBV12-3/TRBV12-4	many	TRBJ2-5	TGTGCCAGCAGTTTTAGCGGGAGGGCCTGGGAGACCCAGTACTTC	CASSFSGRAWETQYF
TRBD2	TRBV6-5	few	TRBJ2-3	TGTGCCAGCAGTTACCACTTCACTAGCGGGAGCACAGATACGCAGTATTTT	CASSYHFTSGSTDTQYF
NA	TRBV7-9	NA	TRBJ2-3	TGTGCCAGCAGCCCTGAGGAGGGCCCAGATACGCAGTATTTT	CASSPEEGPDTQYF
TRBD1	TRBV20-1	NA	TRBJ2-1	TGCAGTGCTGGCCCCGGGACAGCATCCTACAATGAGCAGTTCTTC	CSAGPGTASYNEQFF
NA	TRBV5-5	few	TRBJ1-1	TGTGCCTCTACCCCCGGGGGGCAGATTGAAGCTTTCTTT	CASTPGGQIEAFF
NA	TRBV20-1	many	TRBJ1-6	TGCAGTGCCCGGGAACAACTGGATTCACCCCTCCACTTT	CSAREQLDSPLHF
NA	TRBV7-8	NA	TRBJ2-1	TGTGCCAGCAGCCAGAGGACCCGCCTGGGCTTGGATGAGCAGTTCTTC	CASSQRTRLGLDEQFF
TRBD2	TRBV6-4	few	TRBJ2-3	TGTGCCAGCAGTCCGAGGGGGCTAGCGGGGAAAGATACGCAGTATTTT	CASSPRGLAGKDTQYF
NA	TRBV6-1	many	TRBJ1-2	TGTGCCAGCAGTGTCCTTTATGGCTACACCTTC	CASSVLYGYTF
NA	TRBV20-1	NA	TRBJ2-3	TGCAGTGCGGCTCGAGCAGATACGCAGTATTTT	CSAARADTQYF
NA	TRBV4-1	NA	TRBJ2-7	TGCGCCAGCAGCTTCGAGGCGGTGACCTACGAGCAGTACTTC	CASSFEAVTYEQYF